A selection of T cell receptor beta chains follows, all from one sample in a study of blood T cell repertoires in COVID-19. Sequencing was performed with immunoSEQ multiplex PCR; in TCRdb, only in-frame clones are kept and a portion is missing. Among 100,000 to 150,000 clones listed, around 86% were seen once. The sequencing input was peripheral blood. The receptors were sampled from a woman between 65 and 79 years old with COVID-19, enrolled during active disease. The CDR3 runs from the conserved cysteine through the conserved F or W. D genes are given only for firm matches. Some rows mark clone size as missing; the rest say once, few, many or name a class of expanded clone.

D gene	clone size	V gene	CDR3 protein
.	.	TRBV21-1	CASSKERRGGNNEQFF
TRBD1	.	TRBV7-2	CASSEYRGGNYGYTF
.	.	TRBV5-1	CASSLAVVQGSTDTQYF
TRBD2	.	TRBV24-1	CATSDPTSGDYNEQFF
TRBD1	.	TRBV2	CASSARTGGTQPQHF
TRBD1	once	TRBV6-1	CASSVRLGQGSNYGYTF
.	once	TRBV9	CASSAPLSSGEETQYF
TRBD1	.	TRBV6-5	CASSWGQGNGYTF
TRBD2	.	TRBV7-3	CASSLGTGAGGEQFF
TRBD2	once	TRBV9	CASSSTSSGTQYF
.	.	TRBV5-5	CASSFGTGAYEQYF
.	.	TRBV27	CASSFSRSRRETQYF
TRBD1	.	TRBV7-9	CASSLLGQGSSYEQYF
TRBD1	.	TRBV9	CASSEGAQTRSPLHF
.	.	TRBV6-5	CASSYRGSTNEKLFF
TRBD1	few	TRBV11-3	CASSVGTGTYNEQFF
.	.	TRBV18	CASSPLTATTNYGYTF
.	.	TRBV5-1	CASSLDFQNTEAFF
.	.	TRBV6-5	CASSRQGGAYEQYF
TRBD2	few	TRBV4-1	CASSRSGGAYEQYF
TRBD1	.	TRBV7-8	CASRRQDRTGELFF
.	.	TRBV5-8	CASSSIGGAGNEKLFF
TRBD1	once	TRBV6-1	CASRGQGTEEKLFF
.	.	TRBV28	CASSLWSAGTYEQYF
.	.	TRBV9	CASDVSGVAGELFF
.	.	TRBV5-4	CASSTPGEAEAFF
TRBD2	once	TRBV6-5	CASSPKRGGGYEQYF
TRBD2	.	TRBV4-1	CASSQPSTGTSWADTQYF
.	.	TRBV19	CASSVDSPRQPQHF
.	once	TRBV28	CASRKRRTDNEQFF
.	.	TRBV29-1	CSVHTGLMNTEAFF
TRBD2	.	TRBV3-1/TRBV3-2	CASSPFRGGPQETQYF
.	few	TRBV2	CASTPREGRVEKLFF
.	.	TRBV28	CASTSGGSSPNYGYTF
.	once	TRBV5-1	CASSPAQNEKLFF
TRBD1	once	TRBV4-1	CASSQARQGGYTF
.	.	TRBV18	CASSPPLRSTEAFF
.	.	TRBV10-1	CASSESQLSGKQYF
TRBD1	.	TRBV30	CAWKDRGVYTEAFF
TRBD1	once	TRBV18	CASSPRDRGRGEKLFF
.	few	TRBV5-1	CASSLQGLANTGELFF
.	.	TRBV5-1	CASSFGGLYEQYF
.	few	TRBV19	CASSVTTQGVYGYTF
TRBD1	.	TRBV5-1	CASSPGTGGNEQFF
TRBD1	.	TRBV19	CASRMGQGTNQPQHF
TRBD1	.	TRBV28	CASSFFGGQGNNQPQHF
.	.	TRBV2	CASRTGSSYEQYF
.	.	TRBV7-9	CASSLTENTIYF
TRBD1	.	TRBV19	CASSMKGQGAGSNQPQHF
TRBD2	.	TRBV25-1	CASSEYTGGSYNEQFF
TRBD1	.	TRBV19	CASSIGQGAKGTGELFF